Described below is a single T cell receptor beta chain sequence and its context. Its antigen is still unknown. The investigators reverse transcribed all of the isolated RNA, so they sequenced expressed TCRB transcripts. Assay: immunoSEQ multiplex PCR; the TCRdb copy retains only in-frame clones and omits some. Here the sample spans 250,000 or so clones, around 65% being singletons. The sample is drawn from a study of beta chain features in type 1 diabetes. Study-wide context: Analysis included roughly 100 million sorted cells drawn from all samples.

Notes on the study in general: It was possible that PCR favored shorter templates, equally so in patients and controls. Unsettled here was the matter of whether HLA type influences TCRB rearrangement.

Germline values: CDR1 SGHNT, CDR2 YYREEE (reference sequence). The V and J ends lost 0 bases and 5 bases, in that order; junction bases with no gene match: 9. The length of the CDR3 is 17 residues. This TCR derives from a young man in good health. The sample was naive CD4+ T cells from blood. The chain combines TRBV5-4 with TRBJ2-5; the match to TRBD2 covers 11 bases. CDR3 coding DNA: TGTGCCAGCAGCTTGGGTAGCGGGAGGGAGCATCGGGAGACCCAGTACTTC. This codes for CASSLGSGREHRETQYF.